This TCR beta chain was captured in a study of Graves' ophthalmopathy and Graves' hyperthyroidism. Study-level points and caveats: Blood samples also showed most expanded thyroid clonotypes exceeding 0.001 frequency.

Worth noting for this clonotype: Its antigen is not identified.

This CDR3 contains 18 residues. From germline, CDR1 is DFQATT and CDR2 SNEGSKA (reference sequence). The V and J ends lost 3 bases and 2 bases, in that order; junction bases with no gene match: 18. The PBMCs originated from around 10 ml of fresh peripheral blood. The authors amplified TCR beta CDR3 regions from RNA transcripts. HTBI primers were used in a first-round RT-PCR, which preceded a second-round multiplex PCR. MiXCR was run by TCRdb on the multiplex PCR reads, yielding one entry per CDR3 protein. This table has over 450,000 distinct CDR3 sequences, over 13% appearing once. The sample comprised blood. V is TRBV20-1 and J is TRBJ2-7; 8 positions match TRBD2. The TCR comes from a woman between 25 and 40 years old with Graves' ophthalmopathy. The CDR3, as DNA: TGCAGTGCTAGTCCCCGGACCGGGACTAGAGGTTCTCCCTACGAGCAGTACTTC. It specifies CSASPRTGTRGSPYEQYF.